This TCR beta chain was retrieved from a study of blood T cell repertoires in COVID-19. Background on the study: Sources were T cells, B-cell-depleted T cells, or PBMCs; the material itself was cDNA or gDNA.

The study drew participants aged about 18 to 90 years from 24 US areas. Participants reported their clinical history, and cohort assignment relied on those reports. Two negative PCRs, clearance, or symptom resolution were required of recovered Cohort 3 donors. Here immunoSEQ multiplex PCR was the method, and the copy in TCRdb shows in-frame clones only, minus some. The sample consists of 150,000 to 200,000 clones, more than 80% of them appearing once. CDR1 is LGHDT and CDR2 is YNNKEL in the germline V gene (reference sequence). The CDR3 runs 15 residues. J lost 4 bases, V lost 1 base, and 3 bases had no gene match.

The chain uses TRBV3-1 (or the pseudogene TRBV3-2) and TRBJ2-3; 9 bases line up with TRBD2. The source of this sequence is a man over 45 who had recovered from COVID-19. The source material was PBMCs or T cells enriched from blood (not recorded which). In DNA form, the CDR3 reads TGTGCCAGCAGCCAAGGGGTAGCGGGGGCAGATACGCAGTATTTT. Translating it yields CASSQGVAGADTQYF.